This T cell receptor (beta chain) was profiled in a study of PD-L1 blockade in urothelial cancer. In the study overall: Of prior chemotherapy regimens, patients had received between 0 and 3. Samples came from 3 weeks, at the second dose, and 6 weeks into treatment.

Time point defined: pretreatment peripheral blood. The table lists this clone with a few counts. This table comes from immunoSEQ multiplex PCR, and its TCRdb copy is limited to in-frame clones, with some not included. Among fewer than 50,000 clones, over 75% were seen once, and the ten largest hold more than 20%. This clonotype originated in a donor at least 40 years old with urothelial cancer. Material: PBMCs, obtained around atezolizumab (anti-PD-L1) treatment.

The CDR3 loop reads CASSLIGGFGSGVGEQYF. The CDR3 nucleotides read TGTGCCAGCAGCTTAATTGGGGGTTTTGGGTCAGGGGTGGGGGAGCAGTACTTC. V is TRBV7-2 and J is TRBJ2-7; maybe TRBD1 (6 bases). This CDR3 has 18 amino acids. Germline CDR1 is SGHTA and CDR2 is FQGNSA. V lost 2 bases and J lost 7, with 27 bases in between.